This T cell receptor (beta chain) was observed in a study of T-cell reconstitution after alpha-beta-depleted transplantation in children. J lost 4 bases, V lost 4 bases, and 5 bases had no gene match. Germline V gene sequence: CDR1 SEHNR, CDR2 FQNEAQ (reference sequence). This CDR3 is 14 amino acids long. This clonotype was observed a few times. Unique molecular identifiers were used in preparing the TCRbeta library. TCRdb itself ran the PCR reads through MiXCR, one entry per CDR3 protein. The table lists 200,000 to 250,000 distinct CDR3 sequences, approximately 9% of them singletons. The origin of this receptor is a human donor who donated a stem cell graft to a child with acute lymphoblastic leukemia. The chain links TRBV7-9 to TRBJ1-1, with 8 bases aligning to TRBD1. Sequencing was performed on PBMCs from the stem cell graft donor, taken from the stem cell graft. The CDR3 nucleotides are TGTGCCAGCAGCTATACGGACAGGGCCACTGAAGCTTTCTTT. This encodes CASSYTDRATEAFF.